This T cell receptor (beta chain) was obtained from a study of CXCR3-negative and CXCR3-positive naive CD8 T cells. Findings and caveats of the study: Sequencing showed both naive subsets with comparably high diversity, and memory CD8+ cells much lower.

Comment on this clonotype: Its specificity is unknown.

5' RACE that incorporated UMI labels was used to prepare the TRB cDNA libraries. TCRdb reprocessed the 5' RACE reads, with one entry per CDR3 protein and no DNA. The sample table sets out some 61,000 distinct CDR3 sequences. CD45RO-CCR7+CD27+CD95- cells counted as naive CD8+ T cells. The sequence was collected from a human donor in good health. Some clones in this sample may be carry-over from other donors' samples. The sequenced sample was naive CXCR3- CD8+ T cells from blood. Subset noted: CD45RO-CCR7+CD27+CD95- naive CD8+ T cells lacking CXCR3 (TNR3-).

The CDR3 loop reads CASSAGAWEIEAFF. The chain carries TRBV9 and TRBJ1-1. The germline V gene encodes CDR1 SGDLS and CDR2 YYNGEE. This CDR3 has 14 amino acids.